The next 31 T cell receptor beta chains were all read from a single sample in a study of T cells in localized non-small cell lung cancer. TCRdb keeps only in-frame clones here, not all; method: immunoSEQ multiplex PCR. Among tens of thousands of clones listed, just over 85% were seen once. Specimen: peripheral blood, collected before any cancer treatment. These receptors were taken from a male donor aged 60 or older with stage III squamous cell lung carcinoma.

The chain has TRBV2 and TRBJ2-5; no firm D call. Germline V gene sequence: CDR1 SNHLY, CDR2 FYNNEI. CDR3 length equals 14 residues. Trimming pared 8 bases from V and 1 base from J, leaving 14 bases between. CDR3 in amino acids: CASVGLRSQETQYF. CDR3 in DNA: TGTGCCAGCGTGGGCTTGCGGAGCCAAGAGACCCAGTACTTC.

The genes are TRBV28 and TRBJ1-5; D remains unclear. V lost 3 bases and J lost 9, with 21 bases in between. CDR3 length: 16 amino acids. Germline values: CDR1 MDHEN, CDR2 SYDVKM. The CDR3 is CASSFPASSIHTPQHF. CDR3 in DNA: TGTGCCAGCAGTTTCCCAGCCTCTAGCATTCACACGCCCCAGCATTTT.

The gene calls are TRBV28 and TRBJ1-5; no clear D. Trimming took 6 bases from V and 7 from J, leaving 19 bases between them. CDR3 length: 15 residues. Germline V gives CDR1 MDHEN, CDR2 SYDVKM. The CDR3 sequence is CASSLPRGLGQPQHF. The CDR3 nucleotides are TGTGCCAGCAGCTTACCCCGGGGTTTAGGACAGCCCCAGCATTTT.

This chain's CDR3 is CASSMTGVGIYNEQFF. CDR3 nucleotide sequence: TGTGCCAGTAGTATGACAGGGGTTGGTATTTACAATGAGCAGTTCTTC. This chain connects TRBV19 to TRBJ2-1; 8 bases are shared with TRBD1. CDR3 length: 16 amino acids. Germline lookup yields CDR1 LNHDA and CDR2 SQIVND (reference sequence). Unmatched junction bases numbered 8, after V lost 3 bases and J lost 4 bases. The full variable domain, its missing parts supplied by reference TRBV19 and TRBJ2-1, is DGGITQSPKYLFRKEGQNVTLSCEQNLNHDAMYWYRQDPGQGLRLIYYSQIVNDFQKGDIAEGYSVSREKKESFPLTVTSAQKNPTAFYLCASSMTGVGIYNEQFFGPGTRLTVL.

The chain uses TRBV6-1 and TRBJ1-5, with unresolved D. The V gene lost 7 bases and the J gene lost 0 bases, with 10 bases spanning the gap. This CDR3 region has 14 residues. The germline V gene encodes CDR1 MNHNS and CDR2 SASEGT. CDR3: CASKQQYSNQPQHF. The CDR3 nucleotides read TGTGCCAGCAAACAACAGTATAGCAATCAGCCCCAGCATTTT.

This rearrangement joins TRBV2 to TRBJ1-2; D is uncertain. Germline CDR1 SNHLY, CDR2 FYNNEI. The CDR3 extends over 17 amino acids. The V and J ends lost 2 bases and 0 bases respectively, with 16 bases between them. Here the CDR3 reads CASSESMTNFANYGYTF. In DNA, the CDR3 is TGTGCCAGCAGTGAATCCATGACTAACTTTGCTAACTATGGCTACACCTTC.

The DNA of the CDR3 is TGTGCCAGCTCACCTCGGGGGGACCAAGAGACCCAGTACTTC. It encodes CASSPRGDQETQYF. V gene TRBV18 combines with J gene TRBJ2-5, with 7 bases matching TRBD2. After removal of 3 bases from V and 0 bases from J, the junction contained 1 base not matched to a gene. This CDR3 region has 14 residues. The germline V gene has CDR1 KGHSH and CDR2 LQKENI.

V gene TRBV2 combines with J gene TRBJ2-7; D could derive from TRBD1 or TRBD2 (5 bases each). Germline-derived CDR1 and CDR2 are SNHLY and FYNNEI. With 8 bases removed from V and 5 bases from J, the gap between germline ends came to 19 bases. This CDR3 region has 14 residues. CDR3 protein: CASEEALGADEQYF. In DNA, the CDR3 is TGTGCCAGCGAGGAAGCTCTCGGGGCGGACGAGCAGTACTTC.

The gene calls are TRBV11-2 and TRBJ2-1; D possibly uses TRBD1 or TRBD2 (5 bases each). Germline V gene data show CDR1 as SGHAT and CDR2 as FQNNGV. Trimming shortened V by 4 bases and J by 13 bases, and 11 bases separated the two germline ends. CDR3 size: 11 residues. In nucleotides, the CDR3 is TGTGCCAGCAGCTCAGGGAGCTTCCAGTTCTTC. This translates into CASSSGSFQFF.

The chain joins TRBV6-1 to TRBJ2-3; TRBD2 agrees at 8 bases. With 0 bases clipped from V and 2 bases from J, the junction kept 7 bases outside the gene matches. The CDR3 totals 17 residues. The germline V gene has CDR1 MNHNS and CDR2 SASEGT. CDR3 region: CASSEAILAVVTDTQYF. CDR3 nucleotide sequence: TGTGCCAGCAGTGAAGCCATACTAGCGGTAGTCACAGATACGCAGTATTTT.

The rearrangement links TRBV2 to TRBJ2-3; 8 bases are a match to TRBD1. CDR3 size: 12 residues. The germline V gene encodes CDR1 SNHLY and CDR2 FYNNEI. V trimming: 10 bases; J trimming: 3 bases; junction bases outside the gene matches: 3. DNA for the CDR3: TGTGCCACCGGGACAGGAACAGATACGCAGTATTTT. The encoded protein is CATGTGTDTQYF.

CDR3 protein: CASSRRGGGNTIYF. CDR3 nucleotides: TGTGCCAGCAGTCGCAGGGGCGGCGGAAACACCATATATTTT. The chain employs TRBV6-1 and TRBJ1-3; D is perhaps TRBD1 (6 bases). The CDR3 spans 14 residues. V was pared by 5 bases and J by 4 bases, with 12 bases between. CDR1 is MNHNS and CDR2 is SASEGT in the germline V gene.

The V call is TRBV5-1, the J call TRBJ2-7; 8 positions agree with TRBD1. Germline lookup yields CDR1 SGHRS and CDR2 YFSETQ. The CDR3 contains 15 residues. Trimming at V came to 0 bases and at J to 4 bases, leaving 6 bases not matched to a gene. The chain's CDR3 is CASSLVGTGSYEQYF. DNA for the CDR3: TGCGCCAGCAGCTTGGTCGGGACAGGTAGTTACGAGCAGTACTTC. The complete variable domain, with remaining parts taken from reference TRBV5-1 and TRBJ2-7, reads KAGVTQTPRYLIKTRGQQVTLSCSPISGHRSVSWYQQTPGQGLQFLFEYFSETQRNKGNFPGRFSGRQFSNSRSEMNVSTLELGDSALYLCASSLVGTGSYEQYFGPGTRLTVT.

The rearrangement links TRBV5-6 to TRBJ2-3; D gene ambiguous. With 3 bases removed from V and 2 bases from J, the gap between germline ends came to 4 bases. This CDR3 contains 12 residues. Germline V CDR1 and CDR2: SGHDT, YYEEEE. CDR3 sequence: CASSWATDTQYF. The DNA for the CDR3 is TGTGCCAGCAGCTGGGCCACAGATACGCAGTATTTT.

This chain uses TRBV29-1 with TRBJ2-7, with a possible D match to TRBD1 (5 bases). Per the germline V gene, CDR1 is SQVTM and CDR2 is ANQGSEA. The V gene lost 7 bases and the J gene lost 2 bases, with 12 bases spanning the gap. CDR3 length: 12 amino acids. CDR3 residues: CSGRRGPYEQYF. The CDR3 DNA is TGCAGCGGCCGAAGGGGCCCCTACGAGCAGTACTTC.

The V and J genes are TRBV5-1 and TRBJ2-1, with a tentative D call TRBD2 (6 bases). Between the trimmed V and J ends, which lost 6 bases and 0 bases, there was a span of 13 bases. The germline gives CDR1 SGHRS, CDR2 YFSETQ. This CDR3 has 15 residues. CDR3 region: CASTRDFSSYNEQFF. The CDR3 coding sequence is TGCGCCAGCACCCGGGACTTCAGCTCCTACAATGAGCAGTTCTTC.

The rearrangement uses TRBV11-2 and TRBJ2-5; D remains ambiguous. Germline CDR1 and CDR2: SGHAT and FQNNGV. Trimming removed 0 bases from V and 5 bases from J, with 4 bases in between. The CDR3 loop spans 12 amino acids. As DNA, the CDR3 is TGTGCCAGCAGCTTAGATATGGAGACCCAGTACTTC. This codes for CASSLDMETQYF.

This clone was counted between two and nine times. The rearrangement uses TRBV28 and TRBJ1-5; tentative D call: TRBD1 (6 bases). Germline V gene lookup returns CDR1 MDHEN and CDR2 SYDVKM. V was cut by 6 bases and J by 2 bases, with 14 bases left in between. CDR3 length: 15 residues. The CDR3 nucleotides are TGTGCCAGCAGCACCCTACAGGGCGGCAATCAGCCCCAGCATTTT. Translation gives CASSTLQGGNQPQHF.

Only a few counts were recorded for this clone. The chain combines TRBV30 with TRBJ2-5; maybe TRBD1 (6 bases). The CDR3 length is 11 residues. CDR1 is GTSNPN, CDR2 SVGIG, per germline (reference sequence). With 0 bases removed from V and 7 bases from J, the gap between germline ends came to 6 bases. The CDR3 protein is CAWSVGGTQYF. The CDR3 nucleotides read TGTGCCTGGAGTGTAGGGGGGACCCAGTACTTC.

The V and J genes are TRBV6-1 and TRBJ1-3, with D perhaps matching TRBD1 (6 bases). Germline V gene data show CDR1 as MNHNS and CDR2 as SASEGT. Trimming cost V 2 bases and J 4 bases, with 12 bases left between them. This CDR3 comprises 15 residues. CDR3 protein: CASSEKGGAGNTIYF. Written as DNA, the CDR3 is TGTGCCAGCAGTGAAAAGGGGGGCGCGGGAAACACCATATATTTT.

This clone occurred a few times. V and J are TRBV4-3 and TRBJ1-2, with a possible D match to TRBD1 (5 bases). V gave up 1 base and J gave up 4 bases, with 13 bases separating them. The length of the CDR3 is 15 residues. Per germline, CDR1 LGHNA and CDR2 YSLEER. The DNA of the CDR3 is TGCGCCAGCAGCCAAGCTGCCGCGGACACCTATGGCTACACCTTC. This sequence encodes CASSQAAADTYGYTF.

This chain links TRBV6-5 with TRBJ1-5; D is undetermined. The CDR3 runs to 13 residues. Germline CDR1 reads MNHEY; CDR2 reads SVGAGI. Trimming pared 5 bases from V and 3 bases from J, leaving 8 bases between. CDR3 loop: CASSPQHNQPQHF. The CDR3 nucleotides read TGTGCCAGCAGTCCCCAGCACAATCAGCCCCAGCATTTT.

The chain recombines TRBV27 with TRBJ2-3; 10 bases fit TRBD2. The CDR3 runs to 15 residues. The germline gives CDR1 MNHEY, CDR2 SMNVEV (reference sequence). Trimming removed 3 bases from V and 6 bases from J; junction bases left unmatched: 6. CDR3 protein: CASSFASGSRDTQYF. The DNA for the CDR3 is TGTGCCAGCAGTTTCGCTAGCGGGAGCAGGGATACGCAGTATTTT.

This chain joins TRBV28 and TRBJ1-2; 9 bases align to TRBD1. The CDR3 length is 12 residues. Germline lookup yields CDR1 MDHEN and CDR2 SYDVKM. With 7 bases clipped from V and 8 bases from J, the junction kept 5 bases outside the gene matches. The CDR3 sequence is CASKGQGAGYTF. DNA for the CDR3: TGTGCCAGCAAGGGACAGGGTGCGGGCTACACCTTC.

J is TRBJ1-1 and V is TRBV28; the D gene is possibly TRBD1 (5 bases). The CDR3 contains 13 residues. Between the trimmed V and J ends, which lost 4 bases and 1 base, there was a span of 7 bases. CDR1 is MDHEN, CDR2 SYDVKM, per germline. CDR3 sequence reads: CASSSGQNTEAFF. CDR3 DNA sequence: TGTGCCAGCAGTTCTGGACAGAACACTGAAGCTTTCTTT.

This clone was seen once. The rearrangement joins TRBV5-6 to TRBJ2-1; no definite D call. CDR1 is SGHDT, CDR2 YYEEEE, per germline. V was trimmed by 2 bases and J by 4 bases, leaving 13 bases between them. CDR3 size: 15 residues. CDR3 sequence (DNA): TGTGCCAGCAGCTTTAAAGTGGTAGGGTACAATGAGCAGTTCTTC. Residues: CASSFKVVGYNEQFF.

The chain recombines TRBV5-1 with TRBJ2-2; TRBD2 matches 7 bases. This CDR3 is 19 amino acids long. The germline V gene encodes CDR1 SGHRS and CDR2 YFSETQ. The J segment lost 0 bases and the V segment lost 0 bases, leaving 11 bases of the junction unmatched. The CDR3 nucleotides are TGCGCCAGCAGCTTGGTAGGGACTACGCCCTCTTCGAACACCGGGGAGCTGTTTTTT. It translates to CASSLVGTTPSSNTGELFF.

The chain is built from TRBV6-1 and TRBJ2-6, with TRBD2 matching 7 bases. Germline CDR1 MNHNS, CDR2 SASEGT. The CDR3 is 18 amino acids. The ends lost 4 bases at V and 0 bases at J; junction bases unmatched: 9. CDR3 sequence reads: CASSAGSGASSGANVLTF. The CDR3 region has the DNA TGTGCCAGCAGTGCTGGAAGCGGGGCAAGCTCTGGGGCCAACGTCCTGACTTTC.

The chain has TRBV7-6 and TRBJ2-2, with 8 positions matching TRBD1. The V segment lost 5 bases and the J segment 4 bases; nucleotides outside the gene matches: 12. The CDR3 has 17 amino acids. The germline V gene has CDR1 SGHVS and CDR2 FNYEAQ. The CDR3 DNA follows: TGTGCCAGCAGCCACCCCCGGACAGGGATGGGCACCGGGGAGCTGTTTTTT. Residues: CASSHPRTGMGTGELFF.

This clone was observed a single time. This sequence joins TRBV5-1 and TRBJ2-4; D perhaps matches TRBD1 (6 bases). The ends were cut back, 0 bases at V and 2 bases at J, with 9 bases in the middle. CDR1 and CDR2 (germline): SGHRS, YFSETQ. The CDR3 length is 15 residues. The CDR3 sequence: CASSLEGVTKNIQYF. DNA for the CDR3: TGCGCCAGCAGCTTGGAGGGGGTCACCAAAAACATTCAGTACTTC.

This chain connects TRBV29-1 to TRBJ2-2; TRBD2 matches 8 bases. Unmatched junction bases numbered 11, after V lost 7 bases and J lost 7 bases. The CDR3 contains 14 residues. The V gene's germline CDR1 is SQVTM and CDR2 ANQGSEA. This CDR3 reads CSGFRGGQSGELFF. In nucleotides, the CDR3 is TGCAGCGGTTTTCGGGGGGGGCAGAGCGGGGAGCTGTTTTTT.